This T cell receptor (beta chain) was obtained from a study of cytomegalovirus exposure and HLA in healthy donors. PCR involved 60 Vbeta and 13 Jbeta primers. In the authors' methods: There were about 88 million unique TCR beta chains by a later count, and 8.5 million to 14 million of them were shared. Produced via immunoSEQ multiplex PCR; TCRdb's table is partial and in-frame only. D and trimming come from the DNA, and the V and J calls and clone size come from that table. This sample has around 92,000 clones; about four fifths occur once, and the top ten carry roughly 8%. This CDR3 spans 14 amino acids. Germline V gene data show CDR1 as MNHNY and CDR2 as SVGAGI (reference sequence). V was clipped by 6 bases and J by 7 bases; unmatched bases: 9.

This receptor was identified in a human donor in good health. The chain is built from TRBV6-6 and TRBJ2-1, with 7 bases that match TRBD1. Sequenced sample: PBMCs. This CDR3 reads CASRSRTGFNEQFF. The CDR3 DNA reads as TGTGCCAGCAGGTCCCGGACAGGCTTTAATGAGCAGTTCTTC.